Following are 25 T cell receptor beta chains from one sample sequenced in a study of blood T cell repertoires in COVID-19 (dated by TCRdb to about 2020). Libraries were built with the immunoSEQ multiplex PCR assay. In TCRdb, the immuneACCESS table is reduced to in-frame sequences with V and J assigned. These tables do not hold every clone; where another copy was compared, an unresolved V gene accounts for under half, and the others remain unexplained. The sample table shows tens of thousands of clones, and around 85% are seen once. Together, the top ten hold around 21% of the sample. The sample consisted of peripheral blood. These TCRs come from a woman older than 75 with active or convalescent COVID-19.

The J gene is TRBJ1-2, the V gene TRBV5-1; TRBD1 agrees at 8 bases. Germline trimming cut 5 bases from V and 2 bases from J; bases unmatched to any gene: 2. This CDR3 comprises 13 residues. Germline values: CDR1 SGHRS, CDR2 YFSETQ. The CDR3, as DNA: TGCGCCAGCAGTGGACAGGGAAACTATGGCTACACCTTC. Translation gives CASSGQGNYGYTF.

The chain carries TRBV18 and TRBJ2-3; possible D gene TRBD2, 7 bases. Trimming took 2 bases from V and 1 from J, leaving 13 bases between them. Germline-derived CDR1 and CDR2 are KGHSH and LQKENI. CDR3 length: 16 residues. In nucleotides, the CDR3 is TGTGCCAGCTCACCAACACCGGGGGGCGGCACAGATACGCAGTATTTT. Translation: CASSPTPGGGTDTQYF. The full variable domain, in which reference TRBV18 and TRBJ2-3 provide the parts outside the CDR3, is NAGVMQNPRHLVRRRGQEARLRCSPMKGHSHVYWYRQLPEEGLKFMVYLQKENIIDESGMPKERFSAEFPKEGPSILRIQQVVRGDSAAYFCASSPTPGGGTDTQYFGPGTRLTVL.

This rearrangement joins TRBV5-4 to TRBJ1-4; D gene uncertain. The CDR3 loop spans 13 amino acids. Trimming shortened V by 8 bases and J by 7 bases, and 15 bases separated the two germline ends. The germline V gene has CDR1 SGHNT and CDR2 YYREEE (reference sequence). CDR3 in DNA: TGTGCCAGTAAGGTGGAGGGTACTGAAAAACTGTTTTTT. It translates to CASKVEGTEKLFF.

The CDR3 reads CASSQSGWGDTQYF. Here the CDR3 DNA reads TGTGCCAGCAGCCAGAGCGGATGGGGAGATACGCAGTATTTT. The V gene is TRBV7-8, the J gene TRBJ2-3, with a possible D match to TRBD2 (5 bases). Germline-derived CDR1 and CDR2 are SGHVS and FQNEAQ. V shed 5 bases and J shed 5 bases, with 14 bases lying between them. The CDR3 length is 14 residues.

This clone was seen only a few times. The J gene is TRBJ1-1, the V gene TRBV5-1; D not resolved. V was pared by 4 bases and J by 4 bases, with 14 bases between. CDR1 is SGHRS and CDR2 is YFSETQ in the germline V gene. CDR3 length equals 14 residues. CDR3 sequence reads: CASSSSGTGTEAFF. The CDR3 region has the DNA TGCGCCAGCAGCAGCTCCGGAACGGGCACTGAAGCTTTCTTT.

This clone was observed a single time. This rearrangement joins TRBV9 to TRBJ1-1, with D perhaps matching TRBD1 (5 bases). This CDR3 comprises 13 residues. V dropped 4 bases and J dropped 6 bases, with 13 bases sitting between them. Germline V lookup: CDR1 SGDLS, CDR2 YYNGEE. Here the CDR3 DNA reads TGTGCCAGCAGCTTTCAGGGAAGCGCTGAAGCTTTCTTT. Translated, it gives CASSFQGSAEAFF.

V is TRBV2 and J is TRBJ1-2; D gene ambiguous. The V gene lost 4 bases and the J gene lost 4 bases, with 13 bases spanning the gap. CDR1 SNHLY and CDR2 FYNNEI come from the germline V gene. This CDR3 has 14 residues. This CDR3 is CASSARLTGYGYTF. CDR3 bases: TGTGCCAGCAGTGCAAGGCTGACGGGCTATGGCTACACCTTC. The whole variable domain, remainder taken from reference TRBV2 and TRBJ1-2, is EPEVTQTPSHQVTQMGQEVILRCVPISNHLYFYWYRQILGQKVEFLVSFYNNEISEKSEIFDDQFSVERPDGSNFTLKIRSTKLEDSAMYFCASSARLTGYGYTFGSGTRLTVV.

This clone was picked up one time. The chain joins TRBV10-2 to TRBJ1-2; a possible D gene is TRBD1 (5 bases). The CDR3 consists of 18 residues. CDR1 is WSHSY, CDR2 SAAADI, per germline. The V end lost 2 bases, the J end lost 0 bases, and 19 bases lay between the germline ends. CDR3 sequence reads: CASSETTPGGVSNYGYTF. CDR3 sequence (DNA): TGCGCCAGCAGTGAGACCACCCCGGGGGGAGTTTCTAACTATGGCTACACCTTC.

A few counts support this clone. The genes are TRBV13 and TRBJ1-5; D perhaps matches TRBD1 (6 bases). Trimming left V 5 bases short and J 7 bases short, with 12 bases between. Germline V gene sequence: CDR1 PRHDT, CDR2 FYEKMQ (reference sequence). This CDR3 spans 13 amino acids. The CDR3 region has the DNA TGTGCCAGCAGCCCGGGTGGGGGCCAGCCCCAGCATTTT. Translating it yields CASSPGGGQPQHF.

The rearrangement joins TRBV11-2 to TRBJ2-5; D is perhaps TRBD1 (7 bases). The CDR3 is 13 residues long. Germline loops: CDR1 SGHAT, CDR2 FQNNGV. Trimming took 6 bases from V and 4 from J, leaving 12 bases between them. The CDR3, as DNA: TGTGCCAGCAGGGAGGGGGCGAGAGAGACCCAGTACTTC. Its protein product is CASREGARETQYF. The variable domain in full, with the rest retrieved from reference TRBV11-2 and TRBJ2-5, is EAGVAQSPRYKIIEKRQSVAFWCNPISGHATLYWYQQILGQGPKLLIQFQNNGVVDDSQLPKDRFSAERLKGVDSTLKIQPAKLEDSAVYLCASREGARETQYFGPGTRLLVL.

This rearrangement joins TRBV11-2 to TRBJ2-5, with TRBD2 identical over 10 bases. In germline, CDR1 is SGHAT, CDR2 FQNNGV. V lost 3 bases, J lost 4 bases, and 5 bases stayed unmatched. The CDR3 runs to 15 residues. The CDR3 nucleotides are TGTGCCAGCAGCTTCAGCGGGGGGGCATCAGAGACCCAGTACTTC. Encoded protein: CASSFSGGASETQYF.

The chain has TRBV5-1 and TRBJ2-7, with TRBD1 as a possible D gene (6 bases). Germline-derived CDR1 and CDR2 are SGHRS and YFSETQ. The CDR3 has 15 amino acids. Trimming left V 0 bases short and J 4 bases short, with 14 bases between. Written as DNA, the CDR3 is TGCGCCAGCAGCTTGGAGGGGCAGGGGCTGTACGAGCAGTACTTC. It encodes CASSLEGQGLYEQYF.

The chain employs TRBV5-1 and TRBJ1-1; D may be TRBD1 (6 bases). The CDR3 totals 15 residues. In germline, CDR1 is SGHRS, CDR2 YFSETQ. The V and J ends lost 4 bases and 6 bases respectively, with 19 bases between them. The CDR3 here is CASSGSTGIGSEAFF. The DNA of the CDR3 is TGCGCCAGCAGCGGGTCAACAGGGATCGGCTCTGAAGCTTTCTTT.

The J gene is TRBJ1-6, the V gene TRBV7-8; 9 bases agree with TRBD1. CDR3 length: 15 residues. Per germline, CDR1 SGHVS and CDR2 FQNEAQ. V shed 0 bases and J 7 bases; nucleotides not matched to a gene: 1. The DNA for the CDR3 is TGTGCCAGCAGCTTAGCCGGACAGGGGAATTCACCCCTCCACTTT. Protein: CASSLAGQGNSPLHF.

The chain carries TRBV6-5 and TRBJ1-2; D not resolved. The CDR3 length is 14 residues. The V end lost 7 bases, the J end lost 2 bases, and 14 bases lay between the germline ends. Germline V gene sequence: CDR1 MNHEY, CDR2 SVGAGI. This chain's CDR3 is CASNKGRGNYGYTF. For the CDR3, the DNA is TGTGCCAGCAACAAAGGACGAGGGAACTATGGCTACACCTTC.

The V and J genes are TRBV5-5 and TRBJ1-5; no clear D gene. The germline V gene encodes CDR1 SGHKS and CDR2 YYEKEE (reference sequence). V lost 4 bases to trimming and J lost 1 base, with 9 bases between them. This CDR3 has 14 residues. In nucleotides, the CDR3 is TGTGCCAGCAGCCAGGTTGTGAGCAATCAGCCCCAGCATTTT. It specifies CASSQVVSNQPQHF.

This clone was found a few times. The V gene is TRBV18, the J gene TRBJ2-7; tentative D call: TRBD1 (5 bases). CDR1 is KGHSH and CDR2 is LQKENI in the germline V gene. The CDR3 contains 16 residues. Trimming stripped 3 bases from V and 5 bases from J, with 20 bases between. For the CDR3, the DNA is TGTGCCAGCTCACCTCCGGTGAGCAGGGCGTTCAACGAGCAGTACTTC. This translates into CASSPPVSRAFNEQYF.

This chain uses TRBV7-2 with TRBJ2-4; 8 bases are shared with TRBD1. V lost 6 bases, J lost 7 bases, and 5 bases stayed unmatched. Germline CDR1 and CDR2: SGHTA and FQGNSA. This CDR3 has 13 amino acids. The CDR3 sequence is CASSVDRANIQYF. For the CDR3, the DNA is TGTGCCAGCAGTGTGGACAGGGCCAACATTCAGTACTTC. The whole variable domain, remainder taken from reference TRBV7-2 and TRBJ2-4, is GAGVSQSPSNKVTEKGKDVELRCDPISGHTALYWYRQSLGQGLEFLIYFQGNSAPDKSGLPSDRFSAERTGGSVSTLTIQRTQQEDSAVYLCASSVDRANIQYFGAGTRLSVL.

The genes are TRBV5-1 and TRBJ2-7; the D gene is possibly TRBD2 (5 bases). Looked up from germline, CDR1 is SGHRS and CDR2 is YFSETQ. The CDR3 consists of 13 residues. V gave up 0 bases and J gave up 6 bases, with 10 bases separating them. CDR3 nucleotides: TGCGCCAGCAGCTTGGCACGGGAATCCGAGCAGTACTTC. Translating it yields CASSLARESEQYF.

This clone occurred once. This chain links TRBV19 with TRBJ1-2, with D possibly being TRBD1 (6 bases). Per the germline V gene, CDR1 is LNHDA and CDR2 is SQIVND (reference sequence). This CDR3 contains 15 residues. The V end lost 6 bases, the J end lost 0 bases, and 14 bases lay between the germline ends. The CDR3 here is CASRRDILPNYGYTF. The CDR3 coding sequence is TGTGCCAGTAGACGGGACATCTTACCTAACTATGGCTACACCTTC.

The chain is built from TRBV7-9 and TRBJ2-7, with 7 bases matching TRBD2. The CDR3 loop spans 14 amino acids. In germline, CDR1 is SEHNR, CDR2 FQNEAQ (reference sequence). Trimming took 5 bases from V and 7 from J; bases not matched to a gene: 11. CDR3 bases: TGTGCCAGCAGCACTGGACTAGGAGGTCGGGAGCAGTACTTC. Encoded protein: CASSTGLGGREQYF.

This chain joins TRBV3-1 (or the pseudogene TRBV3-2) and TRBJ1-2, with a tentative D call TRBD1 (6 bases). V dropped 4 bases and J dropped 8 bases, with 14 bases sitting between them. Per the germline V gene, CDR1 is LGHDT and CDR2 is YNNKEL (reference sequence). CDR3 length equals 13 residues. The DNA for the CDR3 is TGTGCCAGCAGCCCACCCGAGGGGGAAGGCTACACCTTC. It specifies CASSPPEGEGYTF.

The rearrangement joins TRBV10-3 to TRBJ1-4, with a possible D match to TRBD1 (5 bases). The CDR3 is made up of 14 amino acids. V gave up 0 bases and J gave up 7 bases, with 9 bases separating them. Looked up from germline, CDR1 is ENHRY and CDR2 is SYGVKD. The CDR3 bases are TGTGCCATCAGTGAGTCAGGGGAGGGTGAAAAACTGTTTTTT. Translation gives CAISESGEGEKLFF.

The rearrangement links TRBV7-8 to TRBJ2-3, with TRBD1 as a possible D gene (6 bases). V was pared by 4 bases and J by 2 bases, with 13 bases between. CDR3 length equals 15 residues. CDR1 and CDR2 (germline): SGHVS, FQNEAQ. This CDR3 is CASSWGQTDTDTQYF. The DNA of the CDR3 is TGTGCCAGCAGCTGGGGACAAACCGACACAGATACGCAGTATTTT.

V usage is TRBV5-1 and J usage is TRBJ1-5, with 7 bases fitting TRBD1. Germline assignment: CDR1 SGHRS and CDR2 YFSETQ. The CDR3 is 15 amino acids. V shed 1 base, J shed 7 bases, and the junction held 8 bases outside the gene matches. This chain's CDR3 is CASSLIGTEGQPQHF. The CDR3, as DNA: TGCGCCAGCAGCTTGATCGGGACAGAAGGGCAGCCCCAGCATTTT.